This T cell receptor beta chain was recovered during a study of response to subunit inactivated influenza vaccine. General study points: Authors suggested seasonal influenza vaccinations each recruit few new T cells.

Trimming at V came to 5 bases and at J to 4 bases, leaving 8 bases not matched to a gene. The CDR3 covers 16 residues. CDR1 and CDR2 from the germline V gene are SNHLY and FYNNEI. TCRdb ran MiXCR on the RT-PCR reads and lists one entry per CDR3 protein. The sample lists 800,000 to 1,000,000 distinct CDR3 sequences; 20% to 25% were seen once. This clonotype appeared a few times. The antigen remains unidentified. This chain joins TRBV2 and TRBJ2-1; 10 bases agree with TRBD2. This clonotype was obtained from a man in his fifties who received an inactivated influenza vaccine. The sequencing used PBMCs from blood, collected 5 days after vaccination. The CDR3 DNA reads TGTGCCAGCAGTAGGCTAGCGGGAGTCTCATACAATGAGCAGTTCTTC. Protein sequence: CASSRLAGVSYNEQFF. Full variable domain (missing parts from reference TRBV2 and TRBJ2-1): EPEVTQTPSHQVTQMGQEVILRCVPISNHLYFYWYRQILGQKVEFLVSFYNNEISEKSEIFDDQFSVERPDGSNFTLKIRSTKLEDSAMYFCASSRLAGVSYNEQFFGPGTRLTVL.